This T cell receptor (beta chain) derives from a study of cytomegalovirus exposure and HLA in healthy donors. General study findings and limits: The authors listed 164 TCR beta chains as cytomegalovirus-associated.

CDR1 MDHEN and CDR2 SYDVKM come from the germline V gene. The CDR3 spans 14 residues. Trimming removed 7 bases from V and 4 bases from J, with 14 bases in between. The PCR employed 60 Vbeta primers together with 13 Jbeta primers. This table comes from immunoSEQ multiplex PCR, and its TCRdb copy is limited to in-frame clones, with some not included. The repertoire includes some 150,000 clones, around 80% of them detected once, and approximately 5.5% sits in the top ten. In its sample, this clone was seen a few times. Its antigen is undetermined. The chain recombines TRBV28 with TRBJ1-5; D is possibly TRBD1 (5 bases). Sequencing was performed on PBMCs. The receptor was derived from a man between 25 and 39 years old in good health and CMV-seropositive. DNA of the CDR3: TGTGCCAGCACTCTCCAGGGAATGAATCAGCCCCAGCATTTT. The encoded protein is CASTLQGMNQPQHF.